The T cell receptor beta chain under discussion was sequenced for a study of cytomegalovirus exposure and HLA in healthy donors. Regarding the study as a whole: TCR beta chain V- and J-gene trimming was linked, in a later analysis, to a missense variant in DCLRE1C. HLA allele associations emerged for roughly 16,000 TCR beta sequences in a later analysis, at 0.05 false discovery rate. Most TCR sequences were seen very rarely across donors, but some public TCRs occurred in many. Being productive about 90% or about 30% of the time was typical of most TCR beta V segments in an earlier analysis.

This clone has more than one count but fewer than ten. Its matching antigen is unknown. In the same sample, other DNA sequences code for this CDR3. This CDR3 is built from 13 residues. The germline V and J ends were trimmed by 1 base and 4 bases, with 7 bases remaining between them. Germline CDR1 reads LNHDA; CDR2 reads SQIVND (reference sequence). The PCR contained 60 Vbeta and 13 Jbeta primers. TCRdb keeps only in-frame clones here, not all; method: immunoSEQ multiplex PCR. The profile covers about 140,000 clones, with about four fifths appearing a single time and under 5% taken by the ten largest. Source material: PBMCs. This sequence joins TRBV19 and TRBJ1-1; D remains ambiguous. The sequence was obtained from a man aged 35 to 55 in good health and CMV-seronegative. In DNA, the CDR3 is TGTGCCAGTAGTATAGCCCAGATCACTGAAGCTTTCTTT. The encoded protein is CASSIAQITEAFF.